Following are 13 T cell receptor beta chains from one sample sequenced in a study of Ad26.COV2.S vaccination and SARS-CoV-2 variants. Treatment given: about 20 received Ad26.COV2.S at low or high dose, single or two shots; a few received placebo; per-sample allocation not given. Following the first vaccine or placebo injection, samples were taken on day 63. The data were produced by immunoSEQ multiplex PCR, yet TCRdb's version contains in-frame clones alone and is incomplete. The table records a few hundred thousand clones, about nine tenths of them present only once. The sample was peripheral blood, taken in a trial of Ad26.COV2.S vaccine versus placebo. These receptors all come from a person between 18 and 60 years old who received the Ad26.COV2.S COVID-19 vaccine or a placebo.

The V and J genes are TRBV28 and TRBJ2-1; the D is unclear. V was trimmed by 3 bases and J by 13 bases, leaving 10 bases between them. Germline CDR1 MDHEN, CDR2 SYDVKM. This CDR3 region has 11 residues. The DNA of the CDR3 is TGTGCCAGCAGTTTCCCCCCTTTCCAGTTCTTC. It specifies CASSFPPFQFF.

The table lists this clone with a count of one. The rearrangement links TRBV6-1 to TRBJ2-5; D is undetermined. Germline V lookup: CDR1 MNHNS, CDR2 SASEGT. The CDR3 sequence is 12 residues long. V gave up 1 base and J gave up 7 bases, with 7 bases separating them. The CDR3 DNA is TGTGCCAGCAGTGAAGACTATTGGACCCAGTACTTC. Amino acids: CASSEDYWTQYF.

V usage is TRBV7-6 and J usage is TRBJ2-1, with 7 positions matching TRBD2. This CDR3 is 18 amino acids long. Germline CDR1 SGHVS, CDR2 FNYEAQ. The V gene end was trimmed by 1 base and the J gene end by 7 bases; junction bases not matched to a gene: 16. The CDR3, as DNA: TGTGCCAGCAGCTTAGGGGGTTTAAGGCGGGAGAGTAGAAATGAGCAGTTCTTC. The encoded protein is CASSLGGLRRESRNEQFF.

V and J are TRBV11-3 and TRBJ2-1; D possibly matches TRBD1 or TRBD2 (6 bases each). The CDR3 runs 14 residues. Germline V gene sequence: CDR1 SGHNT, CDR2 YENEEA. Trimming stripped 2 bases from V and 8 bases from J, with 13 bases between. The CDR3 DNA follows: TGTGCCAGCAGCTTATTCTATGGGGGGCATGAGCAGTTCTTC. Translated, it gives CASSLFYGGHEQFF.

The chain joins TRBV7-6 to TRBJ2-7; 11 bases are shared with TRBD1. Germline CDR1 reads SGHVS; CDR2 reads FNYEAQ. The J segment lost 2 bases and the V segment lost 0 bases, leaving 3 bases of the junction unmatched. CDR3 length equals 16 residues. CDR3 nucleotides: TGTGCCAGCAGCTTAGCACCGGGACAGGGGGCCTACGAGCAGTACTTC. This translates into CASSLAPGQGAYEQYF. The variable domain in full, with the rest retrieved from reference TRBV7-6 and TRBJ2-7, is GAGVSQSPRYKVTKRGQDVALRCDPISGHVSLYWYRQALGQGPEFLTYFNYEAQQDKSGLPNDRFSAERPEGSISTLTIQRTEQRDSAMYRCASSLAPGQGAYEQYFGPGTRLTVT.

The chain employs TRBV6-5 and TRBJ2-3; D may be TRBD1 (6 bases). The CDR3 contains 14 residues. Germline V gives CDR1 MNHEY, CDR2 SVGAGI. Trimming removed 6 bases from V and 2 bases from J, with 12 bases in between. The CDR3: CASRRTADTDTQYF. Written as DNA, the CDR3 is TGTGCCAGCAGGCGGACAGCGGACACAGATACGCAGTATTTT.

This rearrangement joins TRBV7-2 to TRBJ2-2; 8 bases map to TRBD1. CDR3 length: 16 amino acids. Unmatched junction bases numbered 12, after V lost 3 bases and J lost 9 bases. Germline CDR1 is SGHTA and CDR2 is FQGNSA. CDR3 nucleotide sequence: TGTGCCAGCAGCTTTCTGGCTGGACAGGGCTACCGGGAGCTGTTTTTT. This sequence encodes CASSFLAGQGYRELFF.

CDR3 bases: TGTGCCAGCAGCTTGGAGAGTGACTACCAAGAGACCCAGTACTTC. Protein product: CASSLESDYQETQYF. V is TRBV5-5 and J is TRBJ2-5; no definite D call. Germline values: CDR1 SGHKS, CDR2 YYEKEE (reference sequence). V was cut by 0 bases and J by 0 bases, with 9 bases left in between. This CDR3 spans 15 amino acids. Full variable domain (missing parts from reference TRBV5-5 and TRBJ2-5): DAGVTQSPTHLIKTRGQQVTLRCSPISGHKSVSWYQQVLGQGPQFIFQYYEKEERGRGNFPDRFSARQFPNYSSELNVNALLLGDSALYLCASSLESDYQETQYFGPGTRLLVL.

The J gene is TRBJ2-7, the V gene TRBV4-1; 8 bases line up with TRBD1. V lost 0 bases and J lost 4; bases outside the gene matches: 5. The CDR3 runs 15 residues. CDR1 is MGHRA and CDR2 is YSYEKL in the germline V gene. CDR3 sequence reads: CASSQDWGQAYEQYF. The CDR3, as DNA: TGCGCCAGCAGCCAAGATTGGGGACAGGCGTACGAGCAGTACTTC.

The rearrangement uses TRBV6-2 or TRBV6-3 and TRBJ2-1; 8 bases agree with TRBD2. The CDR3 runs to 15 residues. The germline CDR1 and CDR2 sequences are MNHEY and SVGEGT. After removal of 6 bases from V and 7 bases from J, the junction contained 11 bases not matched to a gene. CDR3 amino acids: CASSHSSGRVNEQFF. The CDR3, as DNA: TGTGCCAGCAGCCACTCCAGCGGGAGAGTAAATGAGCAGTTCTTC.

The chain combines TRBV4-3 with TRBJ2-1; TRBD2 matches 9 bases. With V trimmed by 5 bases and J by 3 bases, 11 bases remained unmatched. In germline, CDR1 is LGHNA, CDR2 YSLEER. This CDR3 is built from 17 residues. The DNA for the CDR3 is TGCGCCAGCAGCACATCCCCCTTAGCGGGAGACTACAATGAGCAGTTCTTC. Its translation is CASSTSPLAGDYNEQFF.

The count of this clone is one. This chain joins TRBV29-1 and TRBJ1-2; tentatively, D is TRBD1 (5 bases). The CDR3 covers 12 residues. With 4 bases removed from V and 5 bases from J, the gap between germline ends came to 11 bases. The germline V gene encodes CDR1 SQVTM and CDR2 ANQGSEA. The CDR3 bases are TGCAGCGTTGTCACCAGACAGTATGGCTACACCTTC. Translating gives CSVVTRQYGYTF.

The chain is built from TRBV7-2 and TRBJ2-7; D possibly corresponds to TRBD2 (6 bases). Germline V gene sequence: CDR1 SGHTA, CDR2 FQGNSA. CDR3 length equals 14 residues. Deletions cut 1 base from V and 4 bases from J, with 11 bases between. The CDR3 reads CASSLETGDYEQYF. The DNA for the CDR3 is TGTGCCAGCAGCTTAGAGACGGGAGATTACGAGCAGTACTTC.